This TCR beta chain was found in a study of cytomegalovirus exposure and HLA in healthy donors. Study context: Most genotyped donors, roughly 83% of more than 300, had Caucasian-associated genetic ancestry. Study-level results: Per a prior analysis, the majority of TCR beta V segments were productive roughly 90% or roughly 30% of the time. The authors later found most CMV-associated TCR beta chains appeared HLA-restricted.

Trimming cost V 5 bases and J 0 bases, with 14 bases left between them. From germline, CDR1 is SGHVS and CDR2 FQNEAQ. The CDR3 covers 16 residues. As regards this clone: What it binds is not known.

Primers included in the PCR were 60 Vbeta and 13 Jbeta primers. Some clones are missing from TCRdb's copy, which holds only in-frame ones; the method was immunoSEQ multiplex PCR. The sample lists around 150,000 clones, more than 75% seen once, with 2.2% in the top ten. The chain employs TRBV7-8 and TRBJ1-5; the D gene is possibly TRBD1 (5 bases). Sequencing was performed on PBMCs. The sequence was collected from a man aged 25 to 40 in good health and CMV-seronegative. CDR3 coding DNA: TGTGCCAGCAGCCAGACCGCGGGGGATAGCAATCAGCCCCAGCATTTT. As protein: CASSQTAGDSNQPQHF.